The text below deals with one T cell receptor beta chain. What it recognizes is unknown. This sample was taken from a study of T cell responses to AZD1222 COVID-19 vaccine. General observations from the study: Spike-specific TCRs gained breadth and depth after people received two AZD1222 doses. Within unmutated variant regions lay the reported targets of nearly half of spike-specific TCRs. Just a handful of people given AZD1222 tested seropositive at baseline.

Using immunoSEQ multiplex PCR, the repertoire was profiled, and TCRdb retains in-frame clones only, with some absent. The profile shows 150,000 to 200,000 clones, 90% of them singletons. The TCR sequence derives from an adult who received the AZD1222 COVID-19 vaccine. Sequencing used peripheral blood, obtained 28 days after the second AZD1222 dose.

The CDR3 sequence: CAISERIDRGHGYTF. In DNA form, the CDR3 reads TGTGCCATCAGTGAGAGGATCGACAGGGGGCACGGCTACACCTTC. The rearrangement joins TRBV10-3 to TRBJ1-2, with 10 bases identical to TRBD1. CDR1 and CDR2 from the germline V gene are ENHRY and SYGVKD. The CDR3 covers 15 residues. After removal of 2 bases from V and 8 bases from J, the junction contained 8 bases not matched to a gene.